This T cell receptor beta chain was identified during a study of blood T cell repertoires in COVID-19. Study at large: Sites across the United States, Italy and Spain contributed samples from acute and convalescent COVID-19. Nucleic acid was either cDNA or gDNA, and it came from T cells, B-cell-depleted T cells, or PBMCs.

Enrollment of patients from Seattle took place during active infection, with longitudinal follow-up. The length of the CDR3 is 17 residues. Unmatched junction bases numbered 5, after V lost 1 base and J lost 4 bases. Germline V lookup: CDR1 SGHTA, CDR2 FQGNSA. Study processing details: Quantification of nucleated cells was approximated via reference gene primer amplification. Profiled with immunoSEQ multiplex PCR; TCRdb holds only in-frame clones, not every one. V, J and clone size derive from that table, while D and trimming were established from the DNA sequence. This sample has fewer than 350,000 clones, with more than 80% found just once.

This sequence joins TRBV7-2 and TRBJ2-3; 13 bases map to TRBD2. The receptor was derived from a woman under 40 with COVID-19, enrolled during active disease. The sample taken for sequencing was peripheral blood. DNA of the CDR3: TGTGCCAGCAGCTTAGTACTAGCGGGAGGGGGCGCAGATACGCAGTATTTT. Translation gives CASSLVLAGGGADTQYF.